These 26 T cell receptor beta chains were all obtained from the same sample, sequenced in a study of T cells in Graves' hyperthyroidism and ophthalmopathy. Amplification of TCR beta CDR3 regions used RNA as the template. With the HTBI primer set, the TCR CDR3 went through a first round of RT-PCR. TCRdb used MiXCR to reprocess the multiplex PCR reads, holding one entry per CDR3 protein. The data show 270,000 or so distinct CDR3 sequences, around 25% seen once. The sequenced sample consisted of blood. The receptors come from a man aged 35 to 55 with Graves' hyperthyroidism that later progressed to Graves' ophthalmopathy.

This clonotype occurred many times. The V gene is TRBV5-1, the J gene TRBJ2-7; D is perhaps TRBD1 or TRBD2 (7 bases each). Trimming took 3 bases from V and 0 from J, leaving 13 bases between them. CDR1 is SGHRS and CDR2 is YFSETQ in the germline V gene. There are 15 residues in the CDR3. This CDR3 reads CASSWGGTDSYEQYF. The CDR3 DNA reads TGCGCCAGCAGCTGGGGGGGGACAGACTCCTACGAGCAGTACTTC.

At least ten counts were recorded for this clonotype. CDR3 sequence: CASSSTGTETEAFF. In DNA, the CDR3 is TGTGCCAGCAGCTCAACCGGGACGGAGACTGAAGCTTTCTTT. The chain links TRBV7-3 to TRBJ1-1; possibly TRBD1 for D (5 bases). CDR1 and CDR2 from the germline V gene are SGHTA and FQGTGA. This CDR3 has 14 amino acids. V was cut by 4 bases and J by 5 bases, with 14 bases left in between.

This clonotype was recorded only once. The gene calls are TRBV28 and TRBJ1-2, with D hard to call. There are 14 residues in the CDR3. CDR1 and CDR2 from the germline V gene are MDHEN and SYDVKM. The germline V and J ends were trimmed by 5 bases and 2 bases, with 12 bases remaining between them. The CDR3 DNA sequence: TGTGCCAGCAGTCTCCCAGCGGGGAACTATGGCTACACCTTC. Amino acids: CASSLPAGNYGYTF.

This clonotype was counted many times. The V and J genes are TRBV19 and TRBJ1-2; 8 positions match TRBD1. V was pared by 6 bases and J by 0 bases, with 3 bases of the junction left unmatched. The V gene's germline CDR1 is LNHDA and CDR2 SQIVND (reference sequence). The CDR3 consists of 14 residues. The CDR3 nucleotides are TGTGCCAGTAGCACAGGGGGAGCTAACTATGGCTACACCTTC. It encodes CASSTGGANYGYTF.

The chain uses TRBV30 and TRBJ2-4; D is unresolved. From germline, CDR1 is GTSNPN and CDR2 SVGIG (reference sequence). Trimming shortened V by 0 bases and J by 0 bases, and 15 bases separated the two germline ends. This CDR3 is 17 amino acids long. CDR3 protein: CAWSVRVSSLAKNIQYF. CDR3 sequence (DNA): TGTGCCTGGAGTGTACGTGTGAGTTCTCTAGCCAAAAACATTCAGTACTTC. The complete variable domain, with remaining parts taken from reference TRBV30 and TRBJ2-4, reads SQTIHQWPATLVQPVGSPLSLECTVEGTSNPNLYWYRQAAGRGLQLLFYSVGIGQISSEVPQNLSASRPQDRQFILSSKKLLLSDSGFYLCAWSVRVSSLAKNIQYFGAGTRLSVL.

This clonotype was recorded many times. The chain joins TRBV18 to TRBJ1-1; TRBD1 might be the D (5 bases). The V gene's germline CDR1 is KGHSH and CDR2 LQKENI. The CDR3 has 16 residues. The V end was cut by 3 bases, the J end by 0 bases, with 14 bases between. The CDR3 here is CASSPRGPGLNTEAFF. The CDR3 coding sequence is TGTGCCAGCTCACCGAGAGGACCAGGGCTGAACACTGAAGCTTTCTTT.

In its sample, this clonotype was seen many times. V is TRBV19 and J is TRBJ1-5; D uncertain. Per the germline V gene, CDR1 is LNHDA and CDR2 is SQIVND (reference sequence). V lost 7 bases, J lost 4 bases, and 14 bases lay in between. The CDR3 is 14 amino acids. DNA for the CDR3: TGTGCCAGTACCCCCTCGTGGGCAAATCAGCCCCAGCATTTT. Translated: CASTPSWANQPQHF.

The count of this clonotype is one. V usage is TRBV12-3 or TRBV12-4 and J usage is TRBJ2-7, with 8 bases lining up with TRBD1. Losses at the gene ends were 5 bases for V and 3 bases for J; bases not matched to a gene: 9. This CDR3 is built from 15 residues. The CDR3 protein is CASSSNRGNNYEQYF. The CDR3, as DNA: TGTGCCAGCAGTAGCAACAGGGGGAATAACTACGAGCAGTACTTC.

Many counts were recorded for this clonotype. This chain connects TRBV10-3 to TRBJ1-5, with D hard to call. This CDR3 has 12 residues. Germline CDR1 ENHRY, CDR2 SYGVKD. The V gene lost 3 bases and the J gene lost 3 bases, with 3 bases spanning the gap. CDR3 sequence reads: CAISDNNQPQHF. CDR3 coding DNA: TGTGCCATCAGTGATAACAATCAGCCCCAGCATTTT.

This clonotype showed up many times. Its ends do not fully match the called genes, so a read error is possible. The chain couples TRBV7-3 to TRBJ2-2; 9 nucleotides match TRBD2. The CDR3 consists of 13 residues. Germline V CDR1 and CDR2: SGHTA, FQGTGA. This CDR3 is CASSSSGTGELLF. The CDR3, as DNA: TGTGCCAGCAGCTCTAGCGGGACCGGGGAGCTGCTTTTT.

The sample holds a few counts of this clonotype. The chain recombines TRBV28 with TRBJ2-5, with 10 nucleotides matching TRBD1. Germline V gives CDR1 MDHEN, CDR2 SYDVKM. This CDR3 region has 16 residues. The junction had 7 bases not matched to a gene; V was cut back by 2 bases and J by 4 bases. CDR3 in amino acids: CASSLAGTGERETQYF. The CDR3 nucleotides read TGTGCCAGCAGTTTAGCTGGGACAGGGGAACGAGAGACCCAGTACTTC.

At least ten counts were recorded for this clonotype. A junction end diverges from the germline sequence, so it may reflect a read error. This chain connects TRBV20-1 to TRBJ1-1, with D possibly being TRBD1 (5 bases). This CDR3 has 12 residues. Germline assignment: CDR1 DFQATT and CDR2 SNEGSKA (reference sequence). The CDR3 loop is CSARDFQGGNSF. The CDR3 DNA follows: TGCAGTGCTAGAGATTTCCAGGGTGGGAACTCCTTT.

This clonotype was observed many times. The chain combines TRBV20-1 with TRBJ2-7; 14 bases agree with TRBD2. The junction had 5 bases not matched to a gene; V was cut back by 6 bases and J by 7 bases. The CDR3 spans 13 residues. The V gene's germline CDR1 is DFQATT and CDR2 SNEGSKA (reference sequence). The chain's CDR3 is CSARTSGRQEQYF. The CDR3 DNA is TGCAGTGCAAGGACTAGCGGGAGGCAGGAGCAGTACTTC.

This clonotype was recorded many times. The chain joins TRBV6-5 to TRBJ1-5, with D possibly being TRBD1 (6 bases). Germline CDR1 and CDR2: MNHEY and SVGAGI. The V end was cut by 4 bases, the J end by 2 bases, with 9 bases between. The CDR3 length is 14 residues. This CDR3 is CASSSGQRNQPQHF. The CDR3 nucleotides are TGTGCCAGCAGTTCAGGACAGCGCAATCAGCCCCAGCATTTT.

The sample holds many counts of this clonotype. This may come from a read error, since a much larger clone is one base off. The rearrangement uses TRBV10-3 and TRBJ2-2; maybe TRBD2 (5 bases). The CDR3 runs 15 residues. Germline CDR1 and CDR2: ENHRY and SYGVKD. The CDR3 nucleotides read TGTGCCAACAGTCGGACTTCCAAGCGGACCGGGGAGCTGTTTTTT. The encoded protein is CANSRTSKRTGELFF.

This clonotype was seen ten or more times. This chain links TRBV5-1 with TRBJ2-5; D unclear. V was trimmed by 4 bases and J by 5 bases, leaving 12 bases between them. The CDR3 has 13 residues. CDR1 SGHRS and CDR2 YFSETQ come from the germline V gene. CDR3: CASSMAAWETQYF. CDR3 bases: TGCGCCAGCAGCATGGCTGCGTGGGAGACCCAGTACTTC.

The chain uses TRBV12-3 or TRBV12-4 and TRBJ1-5; D not resolved. Trimming cost V 2 bases and J 0 bases, with 8 bases left between them. There are 15 residues in the CDR3. This CDR3 is CASSLFADSNQPQHF. CDR3 in DNA: TGTGCCAGCAGTTTATTTGCCGATAGCAATCAGCCCCAGCATTTT.

This clonotype has at least ten counts. The genes are TRBV5-6 and TRBJ1-1; tentatively, D is TRBD1 (5 bases). V lost 5 bases to trimming and J lost 4 bases, with 15 bases between them. Germline assignment: CDR1 SGHDT and CDR2 YYEEEE. CDR3 length: 14 amino acids. CDR3 sequence reads: CASRPYGGLTEAFF. DNA of the CDR3: TGTGCCAGCAGACCTTATGGGGGACTCACTGAAGCTTTCTTT.

V usage is TRBV10-3 and J usage is TRBJ1-5; D is uncertain. CDR1 ENHRY and CDR2 SYGVKD come from the germline V gene. Trimming pared 3 bases from V and 4 bases from J, leaving 7 bases between. This CDR3 comprises 13 residues. The CDR3: CAISDNGNQPQHF. The CDR3 coding sequence is TGTGCCATCAGTGACAATGGGAATCAGCCCCAGCATTTT.

This clonotype was seen only a few times. J is TRBJ2-7 and V is TRBV7-8; 10 bases match TRBD2. This CDR3 is 14 amino acids long. The junction had 7 bases not matched to a gene; V was cut back by 6 bases and J by 5 bases. CDR1 is SGHVS and CDR2 is FQNEAQ in the germline V gene. CDR3 region: CASSFQREGNEQYF. The CDR3 nucleotides read TGTGCCAGCAGTTTCCAGCGGGAGGGGAACGAGCAGTACTTC.

This clonotype was seen repeatedly, ten times or more. J is TRBJ2-5 and V is TRBV5-1; 7 bases align to TRBD2. The germline V gene has CDR1 SGHRS and CDR2 YFSETQ. The CDR3 consists of 14 residues. V shed 2 bases, J shed 5 bases, and the junction held 6 bases outside the gene matches. CDR3 bases: TGCGCCAGCAGCTTTGGGGGACTACAGGAGACCCAGTACTTC. Translated: CASSFGGLQETQYF.

The sample holds many counts of this clonotype. The chain uses TRBV29-1 and TRBJ1-1; possible D gene TRBD1, 6 bases. This CDR3 is 13 amino acids long. The V gene's germline CDR1 is SQVTM and CDR2 ANQGSEA. V was shortened by 3 bases and J by 5 bases, with 13 bases between the two germline ends. CDR3 DNA sequence: TGCAGCGTTGATGGAGCCAGGGGTACTGAAGCTTTCTTT. Its protein is CSVDGARGTEAFF.

This clonotype was detected ten times or more. This chain joins TRBV2 and TRBJ1-6; TRBD1 matches 9 bases. J gave up 10 bases and V 4 bases, and 14 bases lay outside the gene matches. The V gene's germline CDR1 is SNHLY and CDR2 FYNNEI. The CDR3 has 17 residues. The CDR3 DNA sequence: TGTGCCAGCAGTGCCAATACCGGACAGGGGATGGGCTCACCCCTCCACTTT. Its translation is CASSANTGQGMGSPLHF.

This clonotype was recorded at least ten times. In nucleotides, the CDR3 is TGTGCCAGCAGCGCGACTAAGACGGACTCCAATAAGTACTTC. Residues: CASSATKTDSNKYF. The V gene is TRBV6-5, the J gene TRBJ2-7, with D possibly being TRBD2 (5 bases). The V gene lost 6 bases and the J gene lost 11 bases, with 23 bases spanning the gap. This CDR3 is 14 amino acids long. Germline values: CDR1 MNHEY, CDR2 SVGAGI.

This clonotype came up many times. The chain employs TRBV30 and TRBJ1-5; possible D gene TRBD1, 5 bases. V shed 2 bases and J shed 6 bases, with 11 bases lying between them. CDR1 is GTSNPN, CDR2 SVGIG, per germline (reference sequence). The CDR3 consists of 13 residues. CDR3 region: CAWSTRGVQPQHF. The CDR3 DNA reads as TGTGCCTGGAGTACTAGAGGGGTTCAGCCCCAGCATTTT. Combining the CDR3 with reference TRBV30 and TRBJ1-5 gives the whole variable domain SQTIHQWPATLVQPVGSPLSLECTVEGTSNPNLYWYRQAAGRGLQLLFYSVGIGQISSEVPQNLSASRPQDRQFILSSKKLLLSDSGFYLCAWSTRGVQPQHFGDGTRLSIL.

This clonotype was recorded at least ten times. This chain joins TRBV6-1 and TRBJ2-7; 12 bases are a match to TRBD2. Losses at the gene ends were 2 bases for V and 2 bases for J; bases not matched to a gene: 7. Germline loops: CDR1 MNHNS, CDR2 SASEGT. The CDR3 has 17 amino acids. Here the CDR3 reads CASSEYWTSGMTYEQYF. The CDR3 nucleotides read TGTGCCAGCAGTGAATATTGGACTAGCGGGATGACCTACGAGCAGTACTTC.